The 21 T cell receptor beta chains reported below all come from one sample, sequenced in a study of T cell repertoires in cytomegalovirus infection. TCRdb itself ran the reads through MiXCR, one entry per CDR3 protein. The sample lists roughly 600,000 distinct CDR3 sequences, 20% to 25% occurring once. Sequenced: CD8+ T cells from PBMCs. All receptors derive from a human donor in good health (CMV status not recorded). Some clones in this sample may be carry-over from other donors' samples.

The chain couples TRBV20-1 to TRBJ1-5; maybe TRBD1 (5 bases). The CDR3 runs 14 residues. The germline V and J ends were trimmed by 0 bases and 6 bases, with 12 bases remaining between them. Germline assignment: CDR1 DFQATT and CDR2 SNEGSKA (reference sequence). CDR3 sequence reads: CSARDNEGLQPQHF. The DNA for the CDR3 is TGCAGTGCTAGAGACAACGAGGGGCTTCAGCCCCAGCATTTT.

The chain links TRBV12-3 or TRBV12-4 to TRBJ1-5; no definite D call. Trimming removed 2 bases from V and 6 bases from J, with 14 bases in between. The CDR3 contains 15 residues. The CDR3, as DNA: TGTGCCAGCAGTTTATTGGAGACACCCAGTCAGCCCCAGCATTTT. This encodes CASSLLETPSQPQHF.

J is TRBJ1-1 and V is TRBV6-5, with a possible D match to TRBD1 (6 bases). V lost 2 bases and J 9 bases, leaving 13 bases between the germline ends. The CDR3 length is 13 residues. Germline-derived CDR1 and CDR2 are MNHEY and SVGAGI. CDR3 nucleotide sequence: TGTGCCAGCAGTTACGGCGGGGGGCATAAAGCTTTCTTT. It codes for CASSYGGGHKAFF.

This clonotype was seen a handful of times. The chain carries TRBV7-9 and TRBJ1-1; D is undetermined. The V end lost 5 bases, the J end lost 7 bases, and 5 bases lay between the germline ends. From germline, CDR1 is SEHNR and CDR2 FQNEAQ (reference sequence). The CDR3 contains 10 residues. The CDR3 DNA follows: TGTGCCAGCAGCGCCCTTGAAGCTTTCTTT. It yields the protein CASSALEAFF.

V is TRBV12-5 and J is TRBJ2-1; the match to TRBD2 covers 9 bases. This CDR3 comprises 13 residues. CDR1 and CDR2 from the germline V gene are LGHNT and FRNRAP. V was clipped by 6 bases and J by 8 bases; unmatched bases: 5. CDR3 sequence (DNA): TGTGCTAGTGGCCTGGGACTAGCCCATGAGCAGTTCTTC. Amino acid sequence: CASGLGLAHEQFF.

This clonotype was detected many times. The J gene is TRBJ2-3, the V gene TRBV7-9; D is unresolved. Germline loops: CDR1 SEHNR, CDR2 FQNEAQ (reference sequence). The V gene lost 1 base and the J gene lost 1 base, with 9 bases spanning the gap. This CDR3 region has 15 residues. The DNA for the CDR3 is TGTGCCAGCAGCTTAGATGAGGAACGCACAGATACGCAGTATTTT. Residues: CASSLDEERTDTQYF.

The V gene is TRBV6-5, the J gene TRBJ1-1; 9 bases line up with TRBD1. V lost 0 bases and J lost 4; bases outside the gene matches: 6. The germline V gene encodes CDR1 MNHEY and CDR2 SVGAGI. The CDR3 consists of 16 residues. DNA of the CDR3: TGTGCCAGCAGTTACTCCAGGACAGGGGCTTTCACTGAAGCTTTCTTT. It codes for CASSYSRTGAFTEAFF.

The rearrangement uses TRBV7-6 and TRBJ2-3; no firm D call. Trimming took 8 bases from V and 4 from J, leaving 19 bases between them. This CDR3 contains 15 residues. The germline V gene has CDR1 SGHVS and CDR2 FNYEAQ. The CDR3 loop reads CASWDVWSTADTQYF. The CDR3 region has the DNA TGTGCCAGCTGGGATGTTTGGTCCACCGCAGATACGCAGTATTTT.

This clonotype has at least ten counts. This chain joins TRBV7-3 and TRBJ1-6; D gene uncertain. The CDR3 consists of 14 residues. The germline CDR1 and CDR2 sequences are SGHTA and FQGTGA. V lost 1 base and J 10 bases, leaving 11 bases between the germline ends. CDR3 nucleotide sequence: TGTGCCAGCAGCTTAAGAGGGATAGAGTCACCCCTCCACTTT. Translating gives CASSLRGIESPLHF. Full variable domain (missing parts from reference TRBV7-3 and TRBJ1-6): GAGVSQTPSNKVTEKGKYVELRCDPISGHTALYWYRQSLGQGPEFLIYFQGTGAADDSGLPNDRFFAVRPEGSVSTLKIQRTERGDSAVYLCASSLRGIESPLHFGNGTRLTVT.

This clonotype turned up a few times. This rearrangement joins TRBV19 to TRBJ2-1; 12 bases align to TRBD2. CDR1 and CDR2 (germline): LNHDA, SQIVND (reference sequence). The CDR3 has 16 amino acids. Unmatched junction bases numbered 2, after V lost 3 bases and J lost 2 bases. The CDR3: CASSITSGGTYNEQFF. The DNA of the CDR3 is TGTGCCAGTAGTATCACTAGCGGGGGGACCTACAATGAGCAGTTCTTC.

This clonotype was counted between two and nine times. The rearrangement uses TRBV7-3 and TRBJ2-4; D ambiguous. The CDR3 has 15 residues. The V gene's germline CDR1 is SGHTA and CDR2 FQGTGA. With 5 bases removed from V and 0 bases from J, the gap between germline ends came to 11 bases. The CDR3 DNA follows: TGTGCCAGCAGCCCCGAGGTGGGAGCCAAAAACATTCAGTACTTC. It codes for CASSPEVGAKNIQYF.

The chain uses TRBV18 and TRBJ1-2; D not certain. Germline CDR1 is KGHSH and CDR2 is LQKENI. Trimming removed 0 bases at V and 3 bases at J, with 11 bases between. This CDR3 has 15 amino acids. CDR3 sequence reads: CASSPPGQAYYGYTF. CDR3 DNA: TGTGCCAGCTCACCACCCGGGCAGGCTTACTATGGCTACACCTTC.

This clonotype was seen a few times. The chain carries TRBV12-5 and TRBJ2-7; 8 bases are a match to TRBD1. J gave up 3 bases and V 0 bases, and 13 bases lay outside the gene matches. This CDR3 is 18 amino acids long. The germline CDR1 and CDR2 sequences are LGHNT and FRNRAP. In DNA, the CDR3 is TGTGCTAGTGGTTTGGTAACAGATCGGGCAGGGGGCTTCTACGAGCAGTACTTC. This codes for CASGLVTDRAGGFYEQYF.

The rearrangement joins TRBV19 to TRBJ2-7; 7 bases are a match to TRBD1. This CDR3 is 14 amino acids long. Germline CDR1 is LNHDA and CDR2 is SQIVND (reference sequence). The V gene end was trimmed by 6 bases and the J gene end by 0 bases; junction bases not matched to a gene: 5. The CDR3 DNA is TGTGCCAGTAGCCGGGACAGTCCCTCCTACGAGCAGTACTTC. It specifies CASSRDSPSYEQYF.

CDR3 nucleotides: TGTGCCAGATCAGCTTCGAACACCGGGGAGCTGTTTTTT. Its protein product is CARSASNTGELFF. The chain joins TRBV2 to TRBJ2-2; D gene uncertain. The germline V gene encodes CDR1 SNHLY and CDR2 FYNNEI. Trimming removed 9 bases from V and 0 bases from J, with 8 bases in between. The CDR3 covers 13 residues.

The sample holds a few counts of this clonotype. The rearrangement joins TRBV28 to TRBJ2-7, with a tentative D call TRBD2 (5 bases). V was trimmed by 2 bases and J by 1 base, leaving 12 bases between them. This CDR3 has 15 amino acids. Germline V gives CDR1 MDHEN, CDR2 SYDVKM. CDR3 nucleotide sequence: TGTGCCAGCAGTTTAGAAAGGGAGAGGTCCTACGAGCAGTACGTC. Encoded protein: CASSLERERSYEQYV.

The chain uses TRBV19 and TRBJ1-1; D remains unclear. This CDR3 contains 13 residues. Trimming left V 1 base short and J 5 bases short, with 8 bases between. Germline loops: CDR1 LNHDA, CDR2 SQIVND (reference sequence). DNA of the CDR3: TGTGCCAGTAGTATAGGGAGGCGGACTGAAGCTTTCTTT. Translated: CASSIGRRTEAFF. The full variable domain, its missing parts supplied by reference TRBV19 and TRBJ1-1, is DGGITQSPKYLFRKEGQNVTLSCEQNLNHDAMYWYRQDPGQGLRLIYYSQIVNDFQKGDIAEGYSVSREKKESFPLTVTSAQKNPTAFYLCASSIGRRTEAFFGQGTRLTVV.

This clonotype was observed at least ten times. CDR3 amino acids: CASSTSGGRGWMNTEAFF. The CDR3 DNA reads TGTGCCAGCAGCACTAGCGGTGGCAGGGGGTGGATGAACACTGAAGCTTTCTTT. This chain joins TRBV7-2 and TRBJ1-1; TRBD1 agrees at 7 bases. Germline V gene lookup returns CDR1 SGHTA and CDR2 FQGNSA. Losses at the gene ends were 5 bases for V and 0 bases for J; bases not matched to a gene: 15. The CDR3 has 18 residues.

The chain employs TRBV9 and TRBJ1-6, with D perhaps matching TRBD1 (6 bases). V was trimmed by 1 base and J by 7 bases, leaving 12 bases between them. The CDR3 runs 15 residues. From germline, CDR1 is SGDLS and CDR2 YYNGEE. Written as DNA, the CDR3 is TGTGCCAGCAGCGTAACAGGGACAACCAATTCACCCCTCCACTTT. Residues: CASSVTGTTNSPLHF. The full variable domain, with the rest looked up from reference TRBV9 and TRBJ1-6, is DSGVTQTPKHLITATGQRVTLRCSPRSGDLSVYWYQQSLDQGLQFLIQYYNGEERAKGNILERFSAQQFPDLHSELNLSSLELGDSALYFCASSVTGTTNSPLHFGNGTRLTVT.

The table lists this clonotype with a few counts. V usage is TRBV4-1 and J usage is TRBJ2-3; 11 bases are a match to TRBD2. Germline V gene data show CDR1 as MGHRA and CDR2 as YSYEKL. The CDR3 length is 15 residues. The V and J ends lost 3 bases and 4 bases, in that order; junction bases with no gene match: 3. This CDR3 reads CASSHVAGGPDTQYF. CDR3 bases: TGCGCCAGCAGCCATGTAGCGGGGGGGCCAGATACGCAGTATTTT.

This sequence joins TRBV18 and TRBJ1-2; D is unresolved. V was cut by 0 bases and J by 3 bases, with 14 bases left in between. The CDR3 has 16 amino acids. Per germline, CDR1 KGHSH and CDR2 LQKENI. The CDR3 nucleotides are TGTGCCAGCTCACCACCGGGAGATCACTTCGACTATGGCTACACCTTC. This translates into CASSPPGDHFDYGYTF.